The 15 T cell receptor beta chains listed next were all sequenced from one sample in a study of control samples from healthy donors and cancer patients. Profiled with immunoSEQ multiplex PCR; TCRdb holds only in-frame clones, not every one. Counted here are approximately 97,000 clones, around nine tenths occurring once; the ten biggest clones make up less than 15%. Material: blood. These receptors were obtained from a young man in good health.

The chain has TRBV9 and TRBJ2-2; 10 nucleotides line up with TRBD1. V lost 4 bases to trimming and J lost 0 bases; unmatched junction nucleotides: 6. Germline CDR1 and CDR2: SGDLS and YYNGEE. This CDR3 is 17 amino acids long. The CDR3: CASSLWDRGANTGELFF. CDR3 nucleotides: TGTGCCAGCAGCTTATGGGACAGGGGCGCGAACACCGGGGAGCTGTTTTTT.

The V gene is TRBV19, the J gene TRBJ2-3; D ambiguous. Germline CDR1 LNHDA, CDR2 SQIVND (reference sequence). Trimming cost V 3 bases and J 0 bases, with 7 bases left between them. The CDR3 is made up of 14 amino acids. CDR3 region: CASSIHGSTDTQYF. In nucleotides, the CDR3 is TGTGCCAGTAGTATTCACGGTAGCACAGATACGCAGTATTTT.

V gene TRBV5-1 combines with J gene TRBJ2-7; perhaps TRBD2 as D (6 bases). In germline, CDR1 is SGHRS, CDR2 YFSETQ. Trimming cost V 4 bases and J 0 bases, with 14 bases left between them. The CDR3 contains 15 residues. The CDR3 sequence is CASSRGDSSSYEQYF. CDR3 nucleotide sequence: TGCGCCAGCAGCCGCGGGGACTCCAGCTCCTACGAGCAGTACTTC.

The chain links TRBV7-2 to TRBJ2-7; 13 nucleotides align to TRBD2. This CDR3 comprises 13 residues. Germline CDR1 is SGHTA and CDR2 is FQGNSA. The V gene end was trimmed by 11 bases and the J gene end by 2 bases; junction bases not matched to a gene: 3. The CDR3 region is CASGTSGTYEQYF. The CDR3 nucleotides read TGTGCCTCAGGGACTAGCGGGACCTACGAGCAGTACTTC.

This clone was detected a few times. V usage is TRBV11-1 and J usage is TRBJ1-2, with TRBD1 matching 7 bases. The CDR3 has 15 amino acids. Looked up from germline, CDR1 is SGHAT and CDR2 is FQDESV (reference sequence). V trimming: 5 bases; J trimming: 2 bases; junction bases outside the gene matches: 8. CDR3 sequence reads: CASSPGQFLNYGYTF. CDR3 DNA sequence: TGTGCCAGCAGCCCGGGACAGTTTCTAAACTATGGCTACACCTTC.

V gene TRBV19 combines with J gene TRBJ1-2; D is perhaps TRBD1 (6 bases). This CDR3 is built from 14 residues. Germline CDR1 LNHDA, CDR2 SQIVND (reference sequence). V gave up 3 bases and J gave up 2 bases, with 10 bases separating them. CDR3 coding DNA: TGTGCCAGTAGTATGGACCAGGGGAACTATGGCTACACCTTC. Its protein is CASSMDQGNYGYTF.

This clone was seen a handful of times. Other DNA sequences from this sample encode an identical CDR3 as well. The chain joins TRBV6-5 to TRBJ2-7, with TRBD1 matching over 9 bases. V gave up 2 bases and J gave up 5 bases; unmatched junction bases: 1. Germline CDR1 is MNHEY and CDR2 is SVGAGI. The CDR3 is 13 residues long. CDR3 nucleotides: TGTGCCAGCAGTTACAACAGGGGGCACGAGCAGTACTTC. It specifies CASSYNRGHEQYF.

The rearrangement uses TRBV27 and TRBJ2-7; D is unclear. The CDR3 extends over 14 amino acids. V dropped 6 bases and J dropped 0 bases, with 12 bases sitting between them. Germline V gives CDR1 MNHEY, CDR2 SMNVEV (reference sequence). CDR3 loop: CASSRGFNSYEQYF. DNA of the CDR3: TGTGCCAGCAGCCGTGGCTTTAACTCCTACGAGCAGTACTTC.

The chain combines TRBV27 with TRBJ2-2; D unclear. Per germline, CDR1 MNHEY and CDR2 SMNVEV (reference sequence). This CDR3 is built from 15 residues. V was pared by 0 bases and J by 1 base, with 6 bases between. In nucleotides, the CDR3 is TGTGCCAGCAGTTTATCCTGGGGGAACACCGGGGAGCTGTTTTTT. It translates to CASSLSWGNTGELFF.

The rearrangement links TRBV27 to TRBJ2-5; a weak D match, TRBD2 (5 bases). The CDR3 has 14 amino acids. CDR1 MNHEY and CDR2 SMNVEV come from the germline V gene (reference sequence). The V and J ends lost 3 bases and 1 base respectively, with 9 bases between them. The CDR3 protein is CASSFSAAQETQYF. For the CDR3, the DNA is TGTGCCAGCAGTTTTTCAGCGGCCCAAGAGACCCAGTACTTC.

This clone was recorded a few times. The chain has TRBV28 and TRBJ2-2, with 9 bases lining up with TRBD2. V lost 5 bases to trimming and J lost 7 bases; unmatched junction nucleotides: 5. Germline V gene data show CDR1 as MDHEN and CDR2 as SYDVKM. The CDR3 consists of 14 residues. The CDR3 bases are TGTGCCAGCAGTCCTAGCGGGAATAGCGGGGAGCTGTTTTTT. Protein: CASSPSGNSGELFF.

The chain has TRBV24-1 and TRBJ2-7, with D tentatively TRBD1 or TRBD2 (5 bases each). The CDR3 consists of 16 residues. V dropped 2 bases and J dropped 4 bases, with 17 bases sitting between them. CDR1 KGHDR and CDR2 SFDVKD come from the germline V gene. The CDR3 loop reads CATSDSGSGPGYEQYF. CDR3 in DNA: TGTGCCACCAGTGATTCAGGGTCCGGGCCGGGATACGAGCAGTACTTC.

V gene TRBV4-1 combines with J gene TRBJ1-1; D ambiguous. Germline V gene data show CDR1 as MGHRA and CDR2 as YSYEKL. This CDR3 comprises 15 residues. The V end lost 4 bases, the J end lost 1 base, and 13 bases lay between the germline ends. Written as DNA, the CDR3 is TGCGCCAGCAGCCTCACATATCACCAGAACACTGAAGCTTTCTTT. Protein: CASSLTYHQNTEAFF.

CDR3 coding DNA: TGTGCCAGCAGCTTGGACCTCGAAGAGCAGTTCTTC. Translating gives CASSLDLEEQFF. This chain joins TRBV7-2 and TRBJ2-1; D gene ambiguous. V was shortened by 3 bases and J by 10 bases, with 10 bases between the two germline ends. CDR1 is SGHTA and CDR2 is FQGNSA in the germline V gene. The CDR3 has 12 amino acids.

This chain links TRBV9 with TRBJ2-4, with 8 bases aligning to TRBD1. This CDR3 comprises 15 residues. V was clipped by 4 bases and J by 7 bases; unmatched bases: 10. Germline lookup yields CDR1 SGDLS and CDR2 YYNGEE. The CDR3 nucleotides read TGTGCCAGCAGCCAGGGGGCAATGGGATGGAACATTCAGTACTTC. It yields the protein CASSQGAMGWNIQYF.